Below, one T cell receptor (beta chain) is given with its context. The clone's antigen remains unknown. No quality values exist for individual bases; no much larger clone is one base distant. CD8 naive samples were obtained by positive selection for CCR7 among CD45RO-negative cells, yielding a CD45RA+CCR7+ population from which TemRA cells were excluded. Healthy HIV-negative adults with no recently reported acute infections or vaccinations were included as donors. All donors were Caucasian adults living in Nashville, Tennessee, USA. After blood collection by leukapheresis, PBMCs were isolated using Ficoll-Histopaque density gradient centrifugation and then cryopreserved in the vapor phase of liquid nitrogen. Analytical flow cytometry was used to check the purity and quantity of every magnetically sorted T cell population. Genomic DNA was isolated from every sorted fraction and measured by UV absorbance on a Nanodrop 2000c.

The data belong to a study of shared clonotypes between healthy human individuals (dated by TCRdb to the early 2020s). About the study as a whole: The cohort comprised a couple of women and a few men aged 18 to 49 years. Libraries were prepared and TCR repertoires were sequenced by different laboratories using diverse techniques, in order to increase sequencing depth and limit assay-specific biases. To estimate repertoire size and how much clonotypes are shared between individuals, the study performed deep sequencing of blood TCR repertoires from five healthy adults. For each donor, three plates each were used for CD4 naive and CD4 memory, two plates were used for CD8 naive, and one plate was used for CD8 memory. Leukapheresis yielded between about 0.94 and 8.9 billion PBMCs per donor. Broad study findings and their caveats: Naive subsets generally had larger estimated clonotype richness than memory subsets. When several donors were compared, the shared fraction of clonotypes was about 5.4% for naive CD4, about 4% for naive CD8, more than 2% for memory CD4, and under 0.5% for memory CD8. Higher generation probabilities were observed for clonotypes shared by all four sorted-subset donors than for non-shared clonotypes. Because the study included a small number of donors, the genetic and exposure-history diversity represented was limited. Sampling was restricted to blood, and TCR repertoires in tissue are likely to differ from TCR repertoires in blood. Rarefaction of sorted-subset datasets indicated incomplete sequencing despite the large sequencing depth. Based on pairwise subsampling, the degree of clonotype sharing among donors was expected to be affected by sequencing depth.

Inclusive of the bounding cysteine and phenylalanine, the CDR3 is 18 residues long. Only CDR3 DNA remains: 54 bases, in frame from the first base. CDR1 and CDR2, looked up from the germline V gene (reference sequence), are PRHDT and FYEKMQ. V is cut back by 0 bases and J by 3 bases, with 10 bases in the junction unmatched. TCR CDR3 regions were amplified from genomic DNA by multiplex PCR using the deep immunoSEQ assay. For each cell subset, the extracted genomic DNA was distributed evenly across all wells of several immunoSEQ 96-well plates, and each plate served as one replicate. Each replicate PCR for sorted subsets received around 200 ng genomic DNA, equal to about 30,000 T cell genomes. The purified libraries were quantified using a Qubit 3.0 fluorometer, sized with a Bioanalyzer 2100, and then quantified again using the KAPA Library Quantification kit. Every immunoSEQ 96-well plate was sequenced on a dedicated single-read 150-cycle Illumina NextSeq 550 flow cell. The published analysis was carried out like this. Because the immunoSEQ output held only junctional sequences and lacked quality scores, the filtering could not match the filtering applied to full-length reads. Sequences were annotated with PyIR, a Python wrapper for IgBLAST v1.9, using IMGT germline references to assign V/J genes and CDR3. Reads were removed for weak V/J assignments (E-value above 1e-6), missing CDR3, stop codons, out-of-frame junctions, or ambiguous translated residues. V3J clonotypes were defined as sequences sharing the same inferred V gene, J gene, and CDR3 amino acid sequence. Percentage overlap between repertoires was calculated by dividing the number of shared unique clonotypes by the size of the smaller repertoire. RTK rarefaction, the Chao1 estimator, and Recon v2.1 estimates of unobserved clonotypes were used to assess repertoire richness. For all TCRbeta clonotypes obtained by the gDNA method from four donors, generation probabilities were computed with OLGA. Held by TCRdb, this immuneACCESS table contains in-frame sequences only and omits some clones. Under half of the omission traces to an unresolved V gene where checked; the cause of the rest is unknown. V, J and clone size are those of that table, while D and trimming were read from the DNA. The sample profile shows about 580,000 clones; roughly 98% of them were found once. The ten largest clonotypes hold approximately 0.3% of the sample.

The specimen was naive CD8+ T cells sorted from blood. This specimen's cell subset or site label, per the study, means: CD45RA+CCR7+. The receptor's source is a man under 40 in good health. The rearranged chain carries TRBV13 and TRBJ2-1, with 8 junctional bases fitting TRBD2. The sequenced DNA: TGTGCCAGCAGCTTAGGCCTAACGGGAACTAGCGGCTACAATGAGCAGTTCTTC. The resulting protein is CASSLGLTGTSGYNEQFF.